These T cell receptor beta chains were read from a single sample in a study of chemoradiotherapy in HPV16-positive cancers. Some clones are missing from TCRdb's copy, which holds only in-frame ones; the method was immunoSEQ multiplex PCR. The data hold tens of thousands of clones, with roughly 77% observed a single time. Sample: blood, taken from a patient who underwent chemoradiotherapy. Source of these receptors: a human donor with HPV-associated anogenital cancer. Both conserved end residues are part of each CDR3. A D gene is named only where the DNA matches it firmly. Clone size is shown for a subset of rows, as once, few, many or a class of expanded clone.

TRBV6-5	TRBJ1-4	TRBD1	.	TGTGCCAGCAGCCCCGGGACAGAGCCTGAAAAACTGTTTTTT	CASSPGTEPEKLFF
TRBV18	TRBJ2-1	.	.	TGTGCCAGCTCACCACAGAGCTCCTACAATGAGCAGTTCTTC	CASSPQSSYNEQFF
TRBV6-1	TRBJ1-5	.	.	TGTGCCAGCAGTGGGCGGGGCACTCAGCCCCAGCATTTT	CASSGRGTQPQHF
TRBV15	TRBJ1-5	TRBD1	.	TGTGCCACCAGCGGTGCCGGGACAGGGAATCTTCAGCCCCAGCATTTT	CATSGAGTGNLQPQHF
TRBV9	TRBJ2-3	TRBD1	.	TGTGCCAGCAGCGCCACGGGACAGGGGTCGTTAGATACGCAGTATTTT	CASSATGQGSLDTQYF
TRBV2	TRBJ1-2	.	.	TGTGCCAGCACCAGCCAGCCCAGGGTTCGCAACACCTTC	CASTSQPRVRNTF
TRBV7-9	TRBJ2-1	.	.	TGTGCCAGCAGCCCGACGAACTTAGGCAATGAGCAGTTCTTC	CASSPTNLGNEQFF
TRBV4-3	TRBJ1-1	.	.	TGCGCCAGCAGCCATACAGGAACTGAAGCTTTCTTT	CASSHTGTEAFF
TRBV19	TRBJ1-5	.	.	TGTGCCAGTACCCTTTTAAAACCAGGGGTCCAAAATCAGCCCCAGCATTTT	CASTLLKPGVQNQPQHF
TRBV7-9	TRBJ2-2	.	.	TGTGCCAGCAGCTTAGCCGGGACTCCCGGGGAGCTGTTTTTT	CASSLAGTPGELFF
TRBV7-2	TRBJ2-1	TRBD2	.	TGTGCCAGCAGCTTATCGGCGGGGGGGCGGAATGAGCAGTTCTTC	CASSLSAGGRNEQFF
TRBV5-1	TRBJ2-3	TRBD2	once	TGCGCCAGCGCCGCCTCTACTAGCGACACAGATACGCAGTATTTT	CASAASTSDTDTQYF
TRBV5-1	TRBJ2-5	.	.	TGCGCCAGCAGCCGGGGACGGACGGACTATCGGTTTGAGACCCAGTACTTC	CASSRGRTDYRFETQYF
TRBV6-5	TRBJ2-7	TRBD1	.	TGTGCCAGCAGCTCCGGGACAGGGGTAGAGCAGTACTTC	CASSSGTGVEQYF
TRBV15	TRBJ2-5	.	.	TGTGCCACCAGCACTGGGGGATCCGGATCGGAGACCCAGTACTTC	CATSTGGSGSETQYF
TRBV6-6	TRBJ1-1	.	.	TGTGCCAGCAACCCGCCGACAGGGAACACTGAAGCTTTCTTT	CASNPPTGNTEAFF
TRBV5-1	TRBJ2-7	TRBD1	.	TGCGCCAGCAGATACGGGACAGGGGTTGGGAGCTCCTACGAGCAGTACTTC	CASRYGTGVGSSYEQYF
TRBV6-6	TRBJ1-2	.	.	TGTGCCAGCAGTTACGACAGTAACTATGGCTACACCTTC	CASSYDSNYGYTF
TRBV29-1	TRBJ2-1	TRBD1	.	TGCAGCGCCTTGGCCGTCCCGGGACAGGGGACTAGCTCCTACAATGAGCAGTTCTTC	CSALAVPGQGTSSYNEQFF
TRBV18	TRBJ1-4	.	.	TGTGCCAGCTCACCACCACGTTTCACTAATGAAAAACTGTTTTTT	CASSPPRFTNEKLFF
TRBV4-1	TRBJ1-2	.	few	TGCGCCAGCAGCCAAGGGGGCGGTATAAGGGGCTACACCTTC	CASSQGGGIRGYTF
TRBV5-1	TRBJ2-3	.	few	TGCGCCAGCAGCTTACAGACGGGACCCACTGCGGATACGCAGTATTTT	CASSLQTGPTADTQYF
TRBV29-1	TRBJ1-2	.	.	TGCAGCGTTGAACCCCCGGGGCAGACCGGGGGCTACACCTTC	CSVEPPGQTGGYTF
TRBV27	TRBJ2-7	.	.	TGTGCCAGCGCCTATTTGCAACTAGGGATGCCCTACGAGCAGTACTTC	CASAYLQLGMPYEQYF
TRBV5-1	TRBJ2-1	.	.	TGCGCCAGCAGCTTGGAAGTAGCGCGGGGCAATGAGCAGTTCTTC	CASSLEVARGNEQFF
TRBV13	TRBJ2-7	.	.	TGTGCCAGCAGCCCCCAGTGGGGGTACGAGCAGTACTTC	CASSPQWGYEQYF